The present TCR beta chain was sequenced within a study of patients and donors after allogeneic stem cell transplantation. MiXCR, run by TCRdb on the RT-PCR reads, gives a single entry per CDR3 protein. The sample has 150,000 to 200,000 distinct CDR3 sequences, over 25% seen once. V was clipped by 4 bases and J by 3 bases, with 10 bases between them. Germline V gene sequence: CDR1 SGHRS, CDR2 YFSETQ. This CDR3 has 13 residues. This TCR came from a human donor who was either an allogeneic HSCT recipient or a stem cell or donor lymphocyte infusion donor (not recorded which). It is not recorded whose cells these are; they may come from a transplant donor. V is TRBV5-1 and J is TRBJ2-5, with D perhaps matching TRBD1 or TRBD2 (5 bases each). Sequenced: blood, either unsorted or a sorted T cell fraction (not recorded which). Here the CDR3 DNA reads TGCGCCAGCAGCAAGGGACCGGAAGAGACCCAGTACTTC. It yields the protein CASSKGPEETQYF. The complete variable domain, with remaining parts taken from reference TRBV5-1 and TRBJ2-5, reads KAGVTQTPRYLIKTRGQQVTLSCSPISGHRSVSWYQQTPGQGLQFLFEYFSETQRNKGNFPGRFSGRQFSNSRSEMNVSTLELGDSALYLCASSKGPEETQYFGPGTRLLVL.